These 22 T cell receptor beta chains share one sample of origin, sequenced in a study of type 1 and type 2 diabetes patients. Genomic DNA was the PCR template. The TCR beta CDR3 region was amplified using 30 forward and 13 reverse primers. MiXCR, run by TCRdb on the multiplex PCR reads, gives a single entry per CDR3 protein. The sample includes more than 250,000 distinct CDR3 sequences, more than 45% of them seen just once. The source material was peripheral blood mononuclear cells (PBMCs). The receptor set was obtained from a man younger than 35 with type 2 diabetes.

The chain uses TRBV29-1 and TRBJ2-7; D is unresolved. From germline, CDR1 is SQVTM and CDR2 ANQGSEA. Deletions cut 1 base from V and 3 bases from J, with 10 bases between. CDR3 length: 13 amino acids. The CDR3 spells CSVEGSSGYEQYF. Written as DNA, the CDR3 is TGCAGCGTTGAAGGGTCAAGTGGCTACGAGCAGTACTTC.

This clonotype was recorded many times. CDR3 region: CASSEPPRSNEQYF. The CDR3 DNA is TGTGCCAGCAGTGAACCCCCAAGGAGTAACGAGCAGTACTTC. The genes are TRBV25-1 and TRBJ2-7; D gene ambiguous. The CDR3 covers 14 residues. Germline assignment: CDR1 MGHDK and CDR2 SYGVNS. V shed 2 bases and J shed 5 bases, with 13 bases lying between them.

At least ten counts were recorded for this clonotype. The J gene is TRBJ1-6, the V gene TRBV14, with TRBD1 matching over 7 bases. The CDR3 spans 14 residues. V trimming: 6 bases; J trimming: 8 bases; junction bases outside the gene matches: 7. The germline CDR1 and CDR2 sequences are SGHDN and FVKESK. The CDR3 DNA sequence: TGTGCCAGCAGGTCAACAGGGGTCTATTCACCCCTCCACTTT. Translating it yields CASRSTGVYSPLHF.

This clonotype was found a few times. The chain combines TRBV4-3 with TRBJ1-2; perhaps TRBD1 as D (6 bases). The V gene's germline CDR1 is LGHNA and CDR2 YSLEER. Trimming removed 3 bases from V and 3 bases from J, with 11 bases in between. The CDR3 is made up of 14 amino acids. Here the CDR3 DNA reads TGCGCCAGCAGCCAGCACAGGGAAGACTATGGCTACACCTTC. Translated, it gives CASSQHREDYGYTF.

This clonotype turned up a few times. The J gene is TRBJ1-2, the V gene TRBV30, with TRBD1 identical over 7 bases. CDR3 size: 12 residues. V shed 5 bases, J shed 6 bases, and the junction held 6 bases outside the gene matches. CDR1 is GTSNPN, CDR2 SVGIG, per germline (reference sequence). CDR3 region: CAWFRGPDGYTF. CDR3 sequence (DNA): TGTGCCTGGTTTAGGGGGCCGGATGGCTACACCTTC.

The CDR3 loop reads CSASTFPSGSYNEQFF. The CDR3 bases are TGCAGTGCCTCCACGTTCCCAAGCGGCTCCTACAATGAGCAGTTCTTC. This chain links TRBV20-1 with TRBJ2-1, with TRBD2 as a possible D gene (5 bases). V gave up 6 bases and J gave up 0 bases, with 18 bases separating them. The CDR3 is 16 amino acids. From germline, CDR1 is DFQATT and CDR2 SNEGSKA (reference sequence).

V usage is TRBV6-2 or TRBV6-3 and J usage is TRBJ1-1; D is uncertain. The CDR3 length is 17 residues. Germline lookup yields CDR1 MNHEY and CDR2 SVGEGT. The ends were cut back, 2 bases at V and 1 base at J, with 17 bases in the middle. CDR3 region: CASSYPEGYGKNTEAFF. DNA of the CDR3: TGTGCCAGCAGTTACCCCGAGGGTTACGGGAAGAACACTGAAGCTTTCTTT.

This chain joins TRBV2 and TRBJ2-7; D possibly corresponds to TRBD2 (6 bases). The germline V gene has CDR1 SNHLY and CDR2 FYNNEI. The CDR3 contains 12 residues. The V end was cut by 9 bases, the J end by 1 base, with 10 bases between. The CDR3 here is CARGGLSYEQYF. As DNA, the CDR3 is TGTGCCAGGGGGGGACTGTCCTACGAGCAGTACTTC.

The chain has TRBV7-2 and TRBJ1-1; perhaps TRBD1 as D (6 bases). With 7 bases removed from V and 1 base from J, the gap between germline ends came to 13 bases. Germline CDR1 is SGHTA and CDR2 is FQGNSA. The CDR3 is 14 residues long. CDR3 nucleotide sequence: TGTGCCAGCAAAGGGGACACCAGGAACACTGAAGCTTTCTTT. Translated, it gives CASKGDTRNTEAFF.

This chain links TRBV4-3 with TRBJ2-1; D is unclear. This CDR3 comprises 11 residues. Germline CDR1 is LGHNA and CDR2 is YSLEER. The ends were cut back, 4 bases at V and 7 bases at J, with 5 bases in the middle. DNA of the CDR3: TGCGCCAGCAGCCGAGTAAATGAGCAGTTCTTC. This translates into CASSRVNEQFF.

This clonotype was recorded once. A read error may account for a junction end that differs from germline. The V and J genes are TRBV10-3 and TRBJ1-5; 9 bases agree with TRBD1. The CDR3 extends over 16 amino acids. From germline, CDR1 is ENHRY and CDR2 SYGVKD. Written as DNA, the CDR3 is TGTGCCAGCAGTTGGGGGGACAGGGTAGATGCTCAGCCCCAGCATTTT. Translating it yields CASSWGDRVDAQPQHF.

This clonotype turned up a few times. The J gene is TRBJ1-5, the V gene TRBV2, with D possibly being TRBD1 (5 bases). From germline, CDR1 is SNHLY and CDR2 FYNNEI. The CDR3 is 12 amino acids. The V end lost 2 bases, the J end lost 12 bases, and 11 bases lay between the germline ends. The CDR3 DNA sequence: TGTGCCAGCAGTGAACCCATGGGGGTCCAGCATTTT. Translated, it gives CASSEPMGVQHF.

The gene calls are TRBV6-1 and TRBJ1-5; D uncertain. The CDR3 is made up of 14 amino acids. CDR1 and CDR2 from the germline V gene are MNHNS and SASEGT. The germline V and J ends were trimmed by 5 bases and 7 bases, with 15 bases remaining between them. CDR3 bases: TGTGCCAGCAGTTTTAACGGCTACAGCCAGCCCCAGCATTTT. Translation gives CASSFNGYSQPQHF.

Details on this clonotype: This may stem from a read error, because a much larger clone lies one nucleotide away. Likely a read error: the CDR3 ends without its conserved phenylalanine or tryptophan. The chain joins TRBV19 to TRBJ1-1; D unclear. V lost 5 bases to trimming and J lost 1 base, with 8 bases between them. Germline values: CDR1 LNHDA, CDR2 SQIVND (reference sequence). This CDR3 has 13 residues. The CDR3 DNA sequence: TGTGCCAGTAGTGTTCAGCCGAACACTGAAGCTTTCTAT. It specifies CASSVQPNTEAFY.

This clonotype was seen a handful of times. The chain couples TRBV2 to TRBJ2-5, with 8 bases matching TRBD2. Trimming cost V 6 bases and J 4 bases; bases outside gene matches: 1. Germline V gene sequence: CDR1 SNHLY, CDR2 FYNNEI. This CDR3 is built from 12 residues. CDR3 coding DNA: TGTGCCAGCAGACGGGGGGGAGAGACCCAGTACTTC. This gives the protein CASRRGGETQYF.

The CDR3 nucleotides read TGTGCCAGCAGTGGGGACAGGGTGAACACTGAAGCTTTCTTT. It translates to CASSGDRVNTEAFF. The rearrangement joins TRBV25-1 to TRBJ1-1; 9 bases are a match to TRBD1. V lost 4 bases to trimming and J lost 0 bases; unmatched junction nucleotides: 0. CDR3 length: 14 amino acids. Germline V gene lookup returns CDR1 MGHDK and CDR2 SYGVNS.

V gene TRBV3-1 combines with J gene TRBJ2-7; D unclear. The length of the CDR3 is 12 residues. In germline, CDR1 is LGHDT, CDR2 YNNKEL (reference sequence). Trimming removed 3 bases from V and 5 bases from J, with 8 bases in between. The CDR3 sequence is CASSQVPNEQYF. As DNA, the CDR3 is TGTGCCAGCAGCCAGGTTCCCAACGAGCAGTACTTC.

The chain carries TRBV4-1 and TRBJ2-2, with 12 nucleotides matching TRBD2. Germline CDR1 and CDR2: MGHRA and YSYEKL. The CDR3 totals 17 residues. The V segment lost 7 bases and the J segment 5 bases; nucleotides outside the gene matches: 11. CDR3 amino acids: CASNSALAGGGTGELFF. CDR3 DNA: TGCGCCAGCAACTCGGCTCTAGCGGGAGGGGGGACCGGGGAGCTGTTTTTT.

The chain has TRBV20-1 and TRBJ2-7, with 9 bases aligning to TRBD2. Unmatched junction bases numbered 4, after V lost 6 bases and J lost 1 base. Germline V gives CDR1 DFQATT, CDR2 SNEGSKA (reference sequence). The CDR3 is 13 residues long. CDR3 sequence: CSALRGGSYEQYF. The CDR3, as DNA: TGCAGTGCCCTGCGGGGGGGATCCTACGAGCAGTACTTC.

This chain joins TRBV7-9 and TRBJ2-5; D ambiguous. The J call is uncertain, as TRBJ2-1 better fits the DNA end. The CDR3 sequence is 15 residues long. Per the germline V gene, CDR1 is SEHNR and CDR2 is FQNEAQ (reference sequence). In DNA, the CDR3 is TGTGCCAGCAGCTTACTGAACGGTCTCCAAGAGACCCAGTTCTTC. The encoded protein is CASSLLNGLQETQFF.

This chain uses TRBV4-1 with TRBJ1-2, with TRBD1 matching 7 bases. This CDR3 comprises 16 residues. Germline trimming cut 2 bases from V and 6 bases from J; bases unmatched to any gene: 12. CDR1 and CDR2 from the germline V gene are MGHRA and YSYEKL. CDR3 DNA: TGCGCCAGCAGCCAAAATGTTGACAGGGCAGTGGATGGCTACACCTTC. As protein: CASSQNVDRAVDGYTF.

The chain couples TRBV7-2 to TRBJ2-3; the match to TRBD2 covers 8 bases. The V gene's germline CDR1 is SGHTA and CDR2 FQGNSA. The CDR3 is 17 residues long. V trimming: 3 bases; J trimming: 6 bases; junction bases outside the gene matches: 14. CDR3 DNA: TGTGCCAGCAGCTTTCCCCTCGGGAGCGGGGGATCCGATACGCAGTATTTT. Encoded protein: CASSFPLGSGGSDTQYF.